This section outlines one TCR beta chain sequence together with its context. This specimen comes from a study of blood T cell repertoires in COVID-19. Study as a whole: T cells, B-cell-depleted T cells, or PBMCs supplied cDNA or gDNA.

Per the study methods: How many nucleated cells were present was estimated from reference gene primer amplification. Only in-frame clones appear in the TCRdb table, and some are missing; sequencing was by immunoSEQ multiplex PCR. V and J calls and clone size come straight from that table; D and trimming were deduced from the DNA. The sample lists 360,000 or so clones, around 90% seen once, with approximately 6.2% in the top ten. This CDR3 has 14 amino acids. Germline V gene data show CDR1 as MNHNS and CDR2 as SASEGT. Between the trimmed V and J ends, which lost 5 bases and 4 bases, there was a span of 12 bases.

The specimen was peripheral blood. This receptor was identified in a man aged 18-30 years with active or convalescent COVID-19. The V and J genes are TRBV6-1 and TRBJ1-5, with D hard to call. DNA of the CDR3: TGTGCCAGCAGTTATCGGCAGGCGAATCAGCCCCAGCATTTT. Encoded protein: CASSYRQANQPQHF.